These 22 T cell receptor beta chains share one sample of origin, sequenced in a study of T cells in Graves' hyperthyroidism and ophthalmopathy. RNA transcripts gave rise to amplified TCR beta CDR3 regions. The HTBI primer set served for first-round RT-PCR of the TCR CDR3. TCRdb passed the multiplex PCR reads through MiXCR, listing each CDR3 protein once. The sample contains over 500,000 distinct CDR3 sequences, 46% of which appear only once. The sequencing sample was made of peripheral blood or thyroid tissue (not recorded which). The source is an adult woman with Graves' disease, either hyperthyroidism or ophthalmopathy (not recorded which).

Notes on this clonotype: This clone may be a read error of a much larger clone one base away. CDR3 DNA sequence: TGCAGCGTTGAAGGGGGCCTTAATGAAAAACTGTTTTTT. Residues: CSVEGGLNEKLFF. The V call is TRBV29-1, the J call TRBJ1-4, with D perhaps matching TRBD1 (5 bases). This CDR3 contains 13 residues. Per germline, CDR1 SQVTM and CDR2 ANQGSEA. Trimming left V 1 base short and J 4 bases short, with 7 bases between.

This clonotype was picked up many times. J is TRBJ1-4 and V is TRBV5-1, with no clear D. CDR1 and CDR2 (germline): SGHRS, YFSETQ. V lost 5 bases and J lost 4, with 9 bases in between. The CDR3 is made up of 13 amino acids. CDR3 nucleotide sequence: TGCGCCAGCAGAACATCGGGTAATGAAAAACTGTTTTTT. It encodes CASRTSGNEKLFF. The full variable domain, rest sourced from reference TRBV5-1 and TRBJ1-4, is KAGVTQTPRYLIKTRGQQVTLSCSPISGHRSVSWYQQTPGQGLQFLFEYFSETQRNKGNFPGRFSGRQFSNSRSEMNVSTLELGDSALYLCASRTSGNEKLFFGSGTQLSVL.

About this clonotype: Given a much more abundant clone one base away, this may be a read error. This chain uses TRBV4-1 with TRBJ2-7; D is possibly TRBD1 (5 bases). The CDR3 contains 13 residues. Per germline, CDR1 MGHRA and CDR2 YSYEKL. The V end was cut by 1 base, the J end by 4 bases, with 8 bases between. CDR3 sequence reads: CASSQGPGYEQYF. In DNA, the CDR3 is TGCGCCAGCAGCCAAGGGCCAGGGTACGAGCAGTACTTC.

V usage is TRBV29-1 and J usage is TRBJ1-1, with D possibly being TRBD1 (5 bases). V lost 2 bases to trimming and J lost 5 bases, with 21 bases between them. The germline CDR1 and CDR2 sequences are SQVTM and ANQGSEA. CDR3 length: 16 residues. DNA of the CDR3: TGCAGCGTTGAAACGGGGCTTCTGTGGTGGAAGACTGAAGCTTTCTTT. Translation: CSVETGLLWWKTEAFF.

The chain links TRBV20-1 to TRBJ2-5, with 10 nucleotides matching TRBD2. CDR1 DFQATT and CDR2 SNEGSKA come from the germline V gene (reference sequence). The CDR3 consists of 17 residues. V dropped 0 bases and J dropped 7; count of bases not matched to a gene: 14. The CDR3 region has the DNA TGCAGTGCTAGAGATCTCGGCAGCGGGAGGGTCGAGGTGACCCAGTACTTC. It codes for CSARDLGSGRVEVTQYF.

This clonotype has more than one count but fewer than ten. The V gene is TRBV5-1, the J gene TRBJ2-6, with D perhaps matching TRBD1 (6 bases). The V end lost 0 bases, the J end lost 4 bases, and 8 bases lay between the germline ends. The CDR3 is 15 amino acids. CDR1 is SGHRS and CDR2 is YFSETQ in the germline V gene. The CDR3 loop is CASSLEGTGANVLTF. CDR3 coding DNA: TGCGCCAGCAGCTTGGAGGGGACAGGGGCCAACGTCCTGACTTTC.

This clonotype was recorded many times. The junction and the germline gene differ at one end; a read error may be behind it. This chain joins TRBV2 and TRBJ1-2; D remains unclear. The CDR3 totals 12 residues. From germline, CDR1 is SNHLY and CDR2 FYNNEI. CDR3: CASSVSIERADF. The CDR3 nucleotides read TGTGCCAGCAGTGTTTCTATAGAACGGGCTGACTTC.

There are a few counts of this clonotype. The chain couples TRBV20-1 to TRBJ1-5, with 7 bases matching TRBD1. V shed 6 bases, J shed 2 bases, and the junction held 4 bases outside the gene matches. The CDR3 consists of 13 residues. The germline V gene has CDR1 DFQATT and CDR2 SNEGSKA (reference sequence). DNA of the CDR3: TGCAGTGCCGGAGGACAGGGCAATCAGCCCCAGCATTTT. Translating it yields CSAGGQGNQPQHF.

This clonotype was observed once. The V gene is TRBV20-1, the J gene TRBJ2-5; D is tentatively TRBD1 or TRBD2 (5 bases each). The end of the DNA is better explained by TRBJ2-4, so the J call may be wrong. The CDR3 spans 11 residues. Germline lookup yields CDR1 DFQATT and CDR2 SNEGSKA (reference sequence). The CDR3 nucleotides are TGCAGTGCTGCTCTGGGGGACATTCAGTACTTC. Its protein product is CSAALGDIQYF.

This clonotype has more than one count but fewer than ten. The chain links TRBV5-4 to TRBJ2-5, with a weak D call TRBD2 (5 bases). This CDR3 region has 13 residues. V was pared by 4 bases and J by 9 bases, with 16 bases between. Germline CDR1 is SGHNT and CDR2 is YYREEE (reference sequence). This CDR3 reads CASSLGRGQPQYF. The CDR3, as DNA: TGTGCCAGCAGCCTAGGCCGAGGGCAGCCCCAGTACTTC.

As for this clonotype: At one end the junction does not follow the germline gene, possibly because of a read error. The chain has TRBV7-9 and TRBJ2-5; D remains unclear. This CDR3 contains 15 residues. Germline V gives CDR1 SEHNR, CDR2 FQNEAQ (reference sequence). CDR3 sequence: CASSQEASPAETQYF. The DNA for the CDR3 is TGCGCCAGCAGCCAAGAAGCTTCGCCGGCGGAGACCCAGTACTTC.

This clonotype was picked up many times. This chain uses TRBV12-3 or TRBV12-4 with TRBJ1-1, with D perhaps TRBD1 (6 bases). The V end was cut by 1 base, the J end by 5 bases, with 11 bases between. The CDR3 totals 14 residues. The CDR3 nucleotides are TGTGCCAGCAGTTTAGGGGGGCGCGGGACTGAAGCTTTCTTT. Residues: CASSLGGRGTEAFF.

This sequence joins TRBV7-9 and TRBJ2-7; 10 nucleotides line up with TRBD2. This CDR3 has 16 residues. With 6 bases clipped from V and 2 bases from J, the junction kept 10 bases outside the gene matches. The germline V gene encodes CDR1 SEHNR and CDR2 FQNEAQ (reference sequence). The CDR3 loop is CASSLTSGELPYEQYF. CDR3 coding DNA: TGTGCCAGCAGTTTAACTAGCGGGGAGTTACCCTACGAGCAGTACTTC.

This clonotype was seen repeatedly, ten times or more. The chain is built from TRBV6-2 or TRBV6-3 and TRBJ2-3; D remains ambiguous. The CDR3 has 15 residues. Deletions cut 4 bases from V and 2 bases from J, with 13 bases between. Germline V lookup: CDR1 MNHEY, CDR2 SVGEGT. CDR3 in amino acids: CASSSKGLHTDTQYF. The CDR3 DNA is TGTGCCAGCAGTTCTAAGGGCCTACACACAGATACGCAGTATTTT.

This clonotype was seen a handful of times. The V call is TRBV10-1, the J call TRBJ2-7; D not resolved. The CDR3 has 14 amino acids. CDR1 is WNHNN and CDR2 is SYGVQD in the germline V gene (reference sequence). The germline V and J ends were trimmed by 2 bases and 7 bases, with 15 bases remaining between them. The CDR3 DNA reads TGCGCCAGCAGTGAGAGTCGGATATCGGGTGAGCAGTACTTC. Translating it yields CASSESRISGEQYF.

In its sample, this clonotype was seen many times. The CDR3 loop is CASSGGGSSYEQYF. CDR3 in DNA: TGTGCCAGCAGCGGGGGGGGGTCATCCTACGAGCAGTACTTC. This rearrangement joins TRBV7-2 to TRBJ2-7, with 7 bases fitting TRBD2. The V and J ends lost 5 bases and 1 base, in that order; junction bases with no gene match: 5. This CDR3 region has 14 residues. CDR1 and CDR2 from the germline V gene are SGHTA and FQGNSA.

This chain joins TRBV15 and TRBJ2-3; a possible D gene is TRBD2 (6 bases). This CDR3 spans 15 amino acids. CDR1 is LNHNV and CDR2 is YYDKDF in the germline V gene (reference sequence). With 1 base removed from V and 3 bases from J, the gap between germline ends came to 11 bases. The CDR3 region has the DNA TGTGCCACCAGCAGAGTAGCGGAGGGTACAGATACGCAGTATTTT. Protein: CATSRVAEGTDTQYF.

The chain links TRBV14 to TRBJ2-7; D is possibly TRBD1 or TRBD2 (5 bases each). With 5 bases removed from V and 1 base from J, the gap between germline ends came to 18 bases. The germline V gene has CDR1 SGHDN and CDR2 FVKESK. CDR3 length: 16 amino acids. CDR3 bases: TGTGCCAGCAGCTTGCGTCTGGGGACGAGGTCCTACGAGCAGTACTTC. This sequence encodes CASSLRLGTRSYEQYF.

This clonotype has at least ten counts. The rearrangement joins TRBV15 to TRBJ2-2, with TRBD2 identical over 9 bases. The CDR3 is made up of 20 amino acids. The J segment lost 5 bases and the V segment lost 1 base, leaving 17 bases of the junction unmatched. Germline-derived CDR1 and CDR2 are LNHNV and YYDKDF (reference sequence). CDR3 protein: CATSRAPFFAGTSGTGELFF. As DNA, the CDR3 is TGTGCCACCAGCAGAGCCCCCTTTTTTGCGGGCACTAGCGGGACCGGGGAGCTGTTTTTT.

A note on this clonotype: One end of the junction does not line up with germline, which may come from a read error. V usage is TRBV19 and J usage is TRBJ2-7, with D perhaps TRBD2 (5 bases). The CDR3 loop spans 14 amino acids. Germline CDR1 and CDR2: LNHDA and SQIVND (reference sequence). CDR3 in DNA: TGTGCCAGTAGTATAGTCGCGAACACCGGGGAGCTGTACTTC. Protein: CASSIVANTGELYF.

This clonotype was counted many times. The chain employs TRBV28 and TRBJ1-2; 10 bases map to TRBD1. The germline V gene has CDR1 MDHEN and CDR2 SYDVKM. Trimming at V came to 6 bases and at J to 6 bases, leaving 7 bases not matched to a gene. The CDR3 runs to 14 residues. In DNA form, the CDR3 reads TGTGCCAGCAGGAGGACAGGGGGTTGGAATGGCTACACCTTC. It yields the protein CASRRTGGWNGYTF.

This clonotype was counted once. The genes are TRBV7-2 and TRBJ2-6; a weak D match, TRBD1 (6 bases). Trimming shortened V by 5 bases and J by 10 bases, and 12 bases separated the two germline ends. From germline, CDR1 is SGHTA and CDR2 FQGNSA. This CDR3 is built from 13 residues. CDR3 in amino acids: CASSQRTDNVLTF. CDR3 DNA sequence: TGTGCCAGCAGCCAACGGACAGATAACGTCCTGACTTTC.